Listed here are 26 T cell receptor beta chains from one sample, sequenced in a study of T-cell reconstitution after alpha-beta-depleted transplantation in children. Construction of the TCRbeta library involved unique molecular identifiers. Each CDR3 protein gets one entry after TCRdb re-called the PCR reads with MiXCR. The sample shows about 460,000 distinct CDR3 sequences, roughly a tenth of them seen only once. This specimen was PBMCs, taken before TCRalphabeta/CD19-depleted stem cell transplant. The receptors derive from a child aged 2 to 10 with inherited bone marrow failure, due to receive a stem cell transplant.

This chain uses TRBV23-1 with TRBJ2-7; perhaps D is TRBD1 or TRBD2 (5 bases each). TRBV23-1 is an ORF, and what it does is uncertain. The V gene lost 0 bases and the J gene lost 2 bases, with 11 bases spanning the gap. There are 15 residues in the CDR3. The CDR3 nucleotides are TGCGCCAGCAGTCAATCGAGGGACGTCGCCTACGAGCAGTACTTC. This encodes CASSQSRDVAYEQYF.

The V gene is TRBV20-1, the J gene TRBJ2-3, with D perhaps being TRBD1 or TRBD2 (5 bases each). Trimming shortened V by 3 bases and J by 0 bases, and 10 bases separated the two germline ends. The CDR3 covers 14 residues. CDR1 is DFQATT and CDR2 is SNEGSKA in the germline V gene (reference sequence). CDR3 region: CSASLGASTDTQYF. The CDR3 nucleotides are TGCAGTGCTAGTCTCGGGGCGAGCACAGATACGCAGTATTTT.

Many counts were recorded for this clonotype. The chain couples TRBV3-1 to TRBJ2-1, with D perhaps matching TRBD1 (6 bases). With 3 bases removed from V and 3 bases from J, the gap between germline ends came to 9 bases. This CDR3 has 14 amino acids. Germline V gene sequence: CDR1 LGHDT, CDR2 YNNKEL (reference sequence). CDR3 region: CASSQWTDYNEQFF. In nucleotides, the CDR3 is TGTGCCAGCAGCCAGTGGACAGACTACAATGAGCAGTTCTTC.

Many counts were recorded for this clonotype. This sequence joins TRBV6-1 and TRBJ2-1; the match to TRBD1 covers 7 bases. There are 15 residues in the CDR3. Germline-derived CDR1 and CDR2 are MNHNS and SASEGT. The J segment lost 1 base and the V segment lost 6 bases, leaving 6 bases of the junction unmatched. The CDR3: CASSSTGVSYNEQFF. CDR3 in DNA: TGTGCCAGCAGCTCCACAGGGGTTTCCTACAATGAGCAGTTCTTC.

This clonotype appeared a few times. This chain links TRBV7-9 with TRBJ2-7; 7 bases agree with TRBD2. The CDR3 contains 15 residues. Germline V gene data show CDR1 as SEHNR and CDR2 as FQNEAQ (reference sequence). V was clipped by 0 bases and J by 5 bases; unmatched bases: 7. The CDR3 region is CASSLAMGGVNEQYF. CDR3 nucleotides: TGTGCCAGCAGCTTAGCCATGGGGGGGGTCAACGAGCAGTACTTC. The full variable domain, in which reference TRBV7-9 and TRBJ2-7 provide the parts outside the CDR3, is DTGVSQNPRHKITKRGQNVTFRCDPISEHNRLYWYRQTLGQGPEFLTYFQNEAQLEKSRLLSDRFSAERPKGSFSTLEIQRTEQGDSAMYLCASSLAMGGVNEQYFGPGTRLTVT.

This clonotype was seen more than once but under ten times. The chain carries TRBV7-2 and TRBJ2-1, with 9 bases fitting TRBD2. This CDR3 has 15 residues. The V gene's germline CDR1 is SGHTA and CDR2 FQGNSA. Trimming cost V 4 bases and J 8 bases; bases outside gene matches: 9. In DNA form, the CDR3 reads TGTGCCAGCAGCTCTTACGAGCGGGAGGACGATGAGCAGTTCTTC. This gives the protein CASSSYEREDDEQFF.

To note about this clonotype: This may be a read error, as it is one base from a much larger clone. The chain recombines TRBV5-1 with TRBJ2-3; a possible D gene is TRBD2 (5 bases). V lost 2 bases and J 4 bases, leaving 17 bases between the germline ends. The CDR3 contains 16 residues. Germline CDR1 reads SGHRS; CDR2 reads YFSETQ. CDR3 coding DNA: TGCGCCAGCAGCTTAACAGCTAGCAGGTTCTCAGATACGCAGTATTTT. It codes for CASSLTASRFSDTQYF.

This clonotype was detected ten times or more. The CDR3 DNA follows: TGTGCCAGCAGCCGGGACTTCAATCAGCCCCAGCATTTT. Its translation: CASSRDFNQPQHF. The rearrangement links TRBV6-5 to TRBJ1-5; tentatively, D is TRBD1 (5 bases). The V end lost 6 bases, the J end lost 3 bases, and 9 bases lay between the germline ends. Germline-derived CDR1 and CDR2 are MNHEY and SVGAGI. This CDR3 has 13 residues.

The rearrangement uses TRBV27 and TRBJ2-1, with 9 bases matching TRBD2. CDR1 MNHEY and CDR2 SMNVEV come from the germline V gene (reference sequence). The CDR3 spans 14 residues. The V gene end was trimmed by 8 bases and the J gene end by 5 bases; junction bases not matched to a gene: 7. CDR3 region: CASERAGGNNEQFF. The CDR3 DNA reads TGTGCCAGCGAGAGAGCGGGAGGAAACAATGAGCAGTTCTTC.

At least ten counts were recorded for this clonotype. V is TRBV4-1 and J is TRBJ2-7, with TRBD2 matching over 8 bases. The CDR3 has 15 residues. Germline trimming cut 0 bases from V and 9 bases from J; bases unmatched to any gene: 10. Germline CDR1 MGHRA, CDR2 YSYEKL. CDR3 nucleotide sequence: TGCGCCAGCAGCCAAGATGAGCGGGAGACAGGTGGGCAGTACTTC. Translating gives CASSQDERETGGQYF.

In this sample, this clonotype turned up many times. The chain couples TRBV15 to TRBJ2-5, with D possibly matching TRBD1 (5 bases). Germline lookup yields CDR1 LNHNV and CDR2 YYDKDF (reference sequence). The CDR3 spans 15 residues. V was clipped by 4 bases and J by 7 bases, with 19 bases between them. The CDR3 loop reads CATSTLRRGFGTQYF. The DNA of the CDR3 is TGTGCCACCAGCACCCTCCGAAGGGGATTTGGGACCCAGTACTTC. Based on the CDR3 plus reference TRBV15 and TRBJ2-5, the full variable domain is DAMVIQNPRYQVTQFGKPVTLSCSQTLNHNVMYWYQQKSSQAPKLLFHYYDKDFNNEADTPDNFQSRRPNTSFCFLDIRSPGLGDTAMYLCATSTLRRGFGTQYFGPGTRLLVL.

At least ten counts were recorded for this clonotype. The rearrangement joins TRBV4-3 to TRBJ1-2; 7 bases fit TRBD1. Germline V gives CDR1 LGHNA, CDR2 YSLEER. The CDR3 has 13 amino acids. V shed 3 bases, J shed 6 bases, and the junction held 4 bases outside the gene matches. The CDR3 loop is CASSHQGQDGYTF. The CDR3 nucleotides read TGCGCCAGCAGCCACCAAGGACAGGATGGCTACACCTTC.

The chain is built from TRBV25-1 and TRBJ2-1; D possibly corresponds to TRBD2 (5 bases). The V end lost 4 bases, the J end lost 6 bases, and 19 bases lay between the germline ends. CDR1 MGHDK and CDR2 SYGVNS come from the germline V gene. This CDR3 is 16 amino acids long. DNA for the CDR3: TGTGCCAGCAGTGGAGCTTCCGGACTGATGGGCAATGAGCAGTTCTTC. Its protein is CASSGASGLMGNEQFF. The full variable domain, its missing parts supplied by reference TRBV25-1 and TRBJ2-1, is EADIYQTPRYLVIGTGKKITLECSQTMGHDKMYWYQQDPGMELHLIHYSYGVNSTEKGDLSSESTVSRIRTEHFPLTLESARPSHTSQYLCASSGASGLMGNEQFFGPGTRLTVL.

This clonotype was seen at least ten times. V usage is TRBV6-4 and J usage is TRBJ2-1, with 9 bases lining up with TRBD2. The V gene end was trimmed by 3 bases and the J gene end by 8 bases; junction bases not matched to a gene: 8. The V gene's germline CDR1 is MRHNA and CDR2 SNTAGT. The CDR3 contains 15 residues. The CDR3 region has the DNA TGTGCCAGCAGTGAGCGGGAGGGCCCCTTCGATGAGCAGTTCTTC. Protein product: CASSEREGPFDEQFF.

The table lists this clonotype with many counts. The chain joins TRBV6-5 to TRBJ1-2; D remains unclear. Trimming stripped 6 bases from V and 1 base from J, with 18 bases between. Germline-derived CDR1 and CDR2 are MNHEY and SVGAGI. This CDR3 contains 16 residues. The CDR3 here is CASSHDGARFNYGYTF. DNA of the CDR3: TGTGCCAGCAGCCACGACGGAGCCCGATTTAACTATGGCTACACCTTC.

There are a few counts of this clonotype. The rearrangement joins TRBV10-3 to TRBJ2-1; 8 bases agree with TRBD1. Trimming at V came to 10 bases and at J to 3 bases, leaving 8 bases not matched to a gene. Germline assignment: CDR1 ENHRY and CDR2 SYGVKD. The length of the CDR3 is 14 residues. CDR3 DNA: TGTGCCACCTCGGACAGGGTGGGCTACAATGAGCAGTTCTTC. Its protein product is CATSDRVGYNEQFF.

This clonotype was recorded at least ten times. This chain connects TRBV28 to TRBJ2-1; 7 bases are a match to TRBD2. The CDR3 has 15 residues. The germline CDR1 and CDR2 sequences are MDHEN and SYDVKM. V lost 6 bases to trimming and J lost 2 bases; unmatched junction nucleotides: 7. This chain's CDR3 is CASRTGGRPYNEQFF. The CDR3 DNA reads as TGTGCCAGCAGAACGGGAGGCAGGCCCTACAATGAGCAGTTCTTC.

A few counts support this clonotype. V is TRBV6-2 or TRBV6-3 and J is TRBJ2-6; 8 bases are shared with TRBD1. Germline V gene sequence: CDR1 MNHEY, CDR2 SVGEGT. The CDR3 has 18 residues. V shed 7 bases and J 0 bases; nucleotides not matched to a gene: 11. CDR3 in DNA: TGTGCCAGCATCGAACCCCCAGGGGGCGTCTCTGGGGCCAACGTCCTGACTTTC. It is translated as CASIEPPGGVSGANVLTF.

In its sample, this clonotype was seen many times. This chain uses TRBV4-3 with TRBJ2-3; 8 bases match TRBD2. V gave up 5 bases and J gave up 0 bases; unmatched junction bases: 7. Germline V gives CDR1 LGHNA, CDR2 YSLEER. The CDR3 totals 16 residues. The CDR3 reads CASSLLAGSSTDTQYF. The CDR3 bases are TGCGCCAGCAGCTTATTAGCGGGGTCTAGCACAGATACGCAGTATTTT.

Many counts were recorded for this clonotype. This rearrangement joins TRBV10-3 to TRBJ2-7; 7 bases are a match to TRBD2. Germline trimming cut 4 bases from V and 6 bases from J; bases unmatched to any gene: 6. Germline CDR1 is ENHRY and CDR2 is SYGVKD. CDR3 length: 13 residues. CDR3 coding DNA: TGTGCCATCAGTGGGCCTTGGGGGGGCGAGCAGTACTTC. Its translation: CAISGPWGGEQYF.

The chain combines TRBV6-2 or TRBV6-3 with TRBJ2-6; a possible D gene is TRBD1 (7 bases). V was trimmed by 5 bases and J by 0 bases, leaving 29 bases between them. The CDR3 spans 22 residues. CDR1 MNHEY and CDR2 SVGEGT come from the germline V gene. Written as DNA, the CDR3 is TGTGCCAGCAGTCCCGACCTCAGGGGGGCGCCCCCCCAGAGCTCTGGGGCCAACGTCCTGACTTTC. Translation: CASSPDLRGAPPQSSGANVLTF.

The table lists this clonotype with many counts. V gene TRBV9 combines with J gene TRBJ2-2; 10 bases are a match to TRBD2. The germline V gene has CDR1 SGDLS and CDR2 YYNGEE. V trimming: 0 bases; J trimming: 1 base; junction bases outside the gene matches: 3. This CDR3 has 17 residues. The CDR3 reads CASSVGLAGENTGELFF. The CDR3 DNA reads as TGTGCCAGCAGCGTAGGGCTAGCGGGAGAGAACACCGGGGAGCTGTTTTTT.

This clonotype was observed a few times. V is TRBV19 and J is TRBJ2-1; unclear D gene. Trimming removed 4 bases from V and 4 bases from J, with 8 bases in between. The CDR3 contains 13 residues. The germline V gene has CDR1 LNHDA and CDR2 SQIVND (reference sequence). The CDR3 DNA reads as TGTGCCAGTAGTACACTCGGGTACAATGAGCAGTTCTTC. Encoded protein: CASSTLGYNEQFF. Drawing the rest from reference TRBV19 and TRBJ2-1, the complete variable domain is DGGITQSPKYLFRKEGQNVTLSCEQNLNHDAMYWYRQDPGQGLRLIYYSQIVNDFQKGDIAEGYSVSREKKESFPLTVTSAQKNPTAFYLCASSTLGYNEQFFGPGTRLTVL.

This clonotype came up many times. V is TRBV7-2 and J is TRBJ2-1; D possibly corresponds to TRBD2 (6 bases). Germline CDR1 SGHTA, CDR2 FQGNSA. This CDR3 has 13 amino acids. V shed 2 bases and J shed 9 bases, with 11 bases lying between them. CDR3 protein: CASSLRRGIEQFF. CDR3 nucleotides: TGTGCCAGCAGCTTACGGCGCGGGATTGAGCAGTTCTTC.

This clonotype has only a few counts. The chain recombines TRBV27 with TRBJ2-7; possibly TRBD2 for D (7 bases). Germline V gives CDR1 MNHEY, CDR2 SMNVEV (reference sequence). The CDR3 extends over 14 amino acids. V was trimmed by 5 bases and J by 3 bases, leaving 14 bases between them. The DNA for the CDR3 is TGTGCCAGCAGTAATAGGGGGGGGAACTACGAGCAGTACTTC. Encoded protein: CASSNRGGNYEQYF.

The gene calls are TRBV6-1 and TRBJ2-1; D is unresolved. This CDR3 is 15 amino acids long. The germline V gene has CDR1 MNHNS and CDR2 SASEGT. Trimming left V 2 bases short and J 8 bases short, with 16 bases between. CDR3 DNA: TGTGCCAGCAGTGAAAGATGGTGGAGTGTCGATGAGCAGTTCTTC. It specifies CASSERWWSVDEQFF.